This TCR beta chain was found in a study of blood T cell repertoires in COVID-19. At the level of the study: The United States, Italy and Spain supplied acute and convalescent COVID-19 samples.

Method: immunoSEQ multiplex PCR; TCRdb's copy keeps in-frame clones and lacks some. The sample consists of about 300,000 clones, 85% to 90% of them appearing once. The germline CDR1 and CDR2 sequences are LGHDT and YNNKEL (reference sequence). The V and J ends lost 3 bases and 0 bases respectively, with 12 bases between them. CDR3 size: 16 residues. Sequencing used PBMCs or T cells enriched from blood (not recorded which). The rearrangement uses TRBV3-1 (or the pseudogene TRBV3-2) and TRBJ1-5, with D perhaps TRBD1 (5 bases). This clonotype was sampled from a young woman with acute COVID-19. The CDR3 DNA reads as TGTGCCAGCAGCCATTCAACAGGCTATAGCAATCAGCCCCAGCATTTT. Its translation is CASSHSTGYSNQPQHF.